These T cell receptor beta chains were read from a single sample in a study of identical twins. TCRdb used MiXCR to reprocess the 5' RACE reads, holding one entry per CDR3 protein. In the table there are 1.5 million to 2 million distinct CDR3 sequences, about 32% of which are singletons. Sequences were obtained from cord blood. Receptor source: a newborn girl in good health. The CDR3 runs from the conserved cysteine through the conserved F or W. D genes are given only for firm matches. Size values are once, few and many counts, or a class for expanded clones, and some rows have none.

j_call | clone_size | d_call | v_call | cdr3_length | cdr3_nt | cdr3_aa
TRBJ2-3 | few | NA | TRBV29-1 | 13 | TGCAGCGTTGAATGGGGGCCCTCAGATACGCAGTATTTT | CSVEWGPSDTQYF
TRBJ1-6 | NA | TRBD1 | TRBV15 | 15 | TGTGCCACCAGCAGAGATGGGACAGGAAATTCACCCCTCCACTTT | CATSRDGTGNSPLHF
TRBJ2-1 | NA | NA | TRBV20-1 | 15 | TGCAGTGCTTCTGGTCGACTGTCGGTCCACAATGAGCAGTTCTTC | CSASGRLSVHNEQFF
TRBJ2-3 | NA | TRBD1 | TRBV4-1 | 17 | TGCGCCAGCAGCCATACCGGGACAGGGGAGTCCACAGATACGCAGTATTTT | CASSHTGTGESTDTQYF
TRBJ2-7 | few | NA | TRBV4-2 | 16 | TGTGCCAGCAGCCAAGATTTGGTGGGGGGTTCCTACGAGCAGTACTTC | CASSQDLVGGSYEQYF
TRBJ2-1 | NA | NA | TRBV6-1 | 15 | TGTGCCAGCAGTTCCGGTCTTTGGTCCTACAATGAGCAGTTCTTC | CASSSGLWSYNEQFF
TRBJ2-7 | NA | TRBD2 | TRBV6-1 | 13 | TGTGCCAGCATCCTAAGTCGGGGGGACGAGCAGTACTTC | CASILSRGDEQYF
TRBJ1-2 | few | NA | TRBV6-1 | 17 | TGTGCCAGCAGTGGCTTCTCCTCTGGTTCCCGGGACTATGGCTACACCTTC | CASSGFSSGSRDYGYTF
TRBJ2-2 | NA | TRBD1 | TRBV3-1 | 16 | TGTGCCAGCAGCCAATACCTCACAGGGGGGCCCGGGGAGCTGTTTTTT | CASSQYLTGGPGELFF
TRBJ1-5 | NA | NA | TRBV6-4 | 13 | TGTGCCAGCAGTGCCTGGATAAATCAGCCCCAGCATTTT | CASSAWINQPQHF
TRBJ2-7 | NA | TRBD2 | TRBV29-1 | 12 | TGCAGCGTCAGCAGGGAGGGGTACGAGCAGTACTTC | CSVSREGYEQYF